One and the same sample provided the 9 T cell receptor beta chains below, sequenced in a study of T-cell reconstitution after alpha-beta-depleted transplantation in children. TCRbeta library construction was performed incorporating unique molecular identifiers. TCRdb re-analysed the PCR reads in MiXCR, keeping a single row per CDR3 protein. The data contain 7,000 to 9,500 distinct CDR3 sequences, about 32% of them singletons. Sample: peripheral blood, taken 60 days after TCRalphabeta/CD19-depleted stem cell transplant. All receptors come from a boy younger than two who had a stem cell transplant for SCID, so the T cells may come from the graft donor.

CDR3 sequence reads: CASSVRGGICTGNTIYF. CDR3 nucleotide sequence: TGTGCCAGCAGTGTTCGAGGGGGGATTTGCACTGGAAACACCATATATTTT. The chain links TRBV6-1 to TRBJ1-3; D may be TRBD1 (6 bases). Trimming stripped 4 bases from V and 2 bases from J, with 18 bases between. Germline V CDR1 and CDR2: MNHNS, SASEGT. The CDR3 has 17 amino acids.

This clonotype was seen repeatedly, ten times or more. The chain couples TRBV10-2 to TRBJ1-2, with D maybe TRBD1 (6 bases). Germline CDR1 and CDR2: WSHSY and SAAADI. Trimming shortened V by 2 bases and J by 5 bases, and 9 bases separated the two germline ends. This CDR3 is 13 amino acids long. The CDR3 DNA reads TGCGCCAGCAGTGAGGGGACAACTTATGGCTACACCTTC. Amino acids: CASSEGTTYGYTF.

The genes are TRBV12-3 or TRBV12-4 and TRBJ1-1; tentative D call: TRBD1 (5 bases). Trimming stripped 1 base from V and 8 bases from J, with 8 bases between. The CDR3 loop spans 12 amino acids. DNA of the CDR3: TGTGCCAGCAGTTTAGGGGAGGGGGAAGCTTTCTTT. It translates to CASSLGEGEAFF.

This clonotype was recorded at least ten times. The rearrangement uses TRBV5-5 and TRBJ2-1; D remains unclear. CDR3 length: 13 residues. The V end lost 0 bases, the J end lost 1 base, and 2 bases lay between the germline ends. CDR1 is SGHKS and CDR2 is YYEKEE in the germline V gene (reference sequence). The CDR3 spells CASSLGSYNEQFF. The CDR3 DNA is TGTGCCAGCAGCTTGGGATCCTACAATGAGCAGTTCTTC. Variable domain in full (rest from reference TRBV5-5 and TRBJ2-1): DAGVTQSPTHLIKTRGQQVTLRCSPISGHKSVSWYQQVLGQGPQFIFQYYEKEERGRGNFPDRFSARQFPNYSSELNVNALLLGDSALYLCASSLGSYNEQFFGPGTRLTVL.

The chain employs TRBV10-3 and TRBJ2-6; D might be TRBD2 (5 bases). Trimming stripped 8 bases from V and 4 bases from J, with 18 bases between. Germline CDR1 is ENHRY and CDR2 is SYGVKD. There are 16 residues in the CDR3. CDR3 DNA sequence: TGTGCCATCGCCCCGGGATTTACGGCCGGGGCCAACGTCCTGACTTTC. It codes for CAIAPGFTAGANVLTF.

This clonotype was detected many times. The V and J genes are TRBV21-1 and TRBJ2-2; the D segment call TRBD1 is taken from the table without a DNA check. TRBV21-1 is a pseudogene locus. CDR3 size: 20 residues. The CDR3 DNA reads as TGTGCCAGCAGCAAAGGGGGTGGGCAGGGAACCACGAGGGACACCGGGGAGCTGTTTTTT. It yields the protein CASSKGGGQGTTRDTGELFF.

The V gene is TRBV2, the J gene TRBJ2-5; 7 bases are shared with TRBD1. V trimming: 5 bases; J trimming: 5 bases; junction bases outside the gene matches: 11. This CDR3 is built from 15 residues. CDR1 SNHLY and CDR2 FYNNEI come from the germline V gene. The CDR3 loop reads CASSTTDRVRETQYF. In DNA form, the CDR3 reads TGTGCCAGCAGTACTACCGACAGGGTGAGGGAGACCCAGTACTTC.

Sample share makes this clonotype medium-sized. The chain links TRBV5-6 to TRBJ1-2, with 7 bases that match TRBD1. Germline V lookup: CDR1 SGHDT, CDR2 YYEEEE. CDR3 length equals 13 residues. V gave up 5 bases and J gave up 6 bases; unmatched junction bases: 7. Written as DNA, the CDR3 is TGTGCCAGCAGTCTCGACAGGGCGCATGGCTACACCTTC. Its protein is CASSLDRAHGYTF.

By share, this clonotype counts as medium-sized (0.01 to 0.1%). This CDR3 is CASSLACEQFF. CDR3 DNA sequence: TGTGCCAGCAGCTTAGCGTGTGAGCAGTTCTTC. This sequence joins TRBV7-9 and TRBJ2-1; D gene uncertain. V was trimmed by 0 bases and J by 9 bases, leaving 3 bases between them. CDR3 length: 11 residues. Germline V lookup: CDR1 SEHNR, CDR2 FQNEAQ (reference sequence).